Listed below are T cell receptor beta chains from one sample, sequenced in a study of regulatory T cells in long-lasting Graves disease. TCRdb fed the multiplex PCR reads into MiXCR, producing one record per CDR3 protein. The table lists some 400,000 distinct CDR3 sequences, just under 15% of them singletons, with approximately 16% in the top ten. Another study also made use of these data, one on T cells in Graves' hyperthyroidism and ophthalmopathy.

Sample: peripheral blood mononuclear cells (PBMCs), taken at new diagnosis, from a patient treated with antithyroid drugs. The receptors come from a woman aged 30 to 39 with Graves disease. Each CDR3 is given with its conserved first and last residue. D genes are given only for firm matches. Where a row states a size, it is once, few, many or the class of an expanded clone; other rows omit it.

j_call | d_call | clone_size | v_call | cdr3_aa | cdr3_nt
TRBJ2-7 | TRBD1 | many | TRBV5-8 | CASSNPGQGAGYEQYF | TGTGCCAGCAGCAACCCAGGACAGGGGGCTGGCTACGAGCAGTACTTC
TRBJ1-5 | - | few | TRBV13 | CASSSGPNQPQHF | TGTGCCAGCAGCTCGGGGCCCAATCAGCCCCAGCATTTT
TRBJ1-5 | - | many | TRBV6-1 | CASSEVRAGRLIIQPQHF | TGTGCCAGCAGTGAAGTGCGGGCAGGGAGACTAATCATCCAGCCCCAGCATTTT
TRBJ2-1 | - | - | TRBV25-1 | CATGERVYNEQFF | TGTGCCACCGGCGAGCGGGTCTACAATGAGCAGTTCTTC
TRBJ2-7 | TRBD1 | few | TRBV6-1 | CAAGGVPLPGEQYF | TGTGCCGCAGGGGGAGTCCCTCTACCGGGAGAGCAGTACTTC
TRBJ1-1 | - | few | TRBV7-9 | CASSRTGFGTEAFF | TGTGCCAGCAGCCGAACAGGGTTCGGCACTGAAGCTTTCTTT
TRBJ2-3 | TRBD1 | few | TRBV6-1 | CASSGGSTGGDTQYF | TGTGCCAGCAGTGGCGGAAGTACAGGGGGAGATACGCAGTATTTT
TRBJ2-5 | TRBD2 | - | TRBV19 | CASSRAGTSGQETQYF | TGTGCCAGTAGCAGAGCCGGGACTAGCGGCCAAGAGACCCAGTACTTC
TRBJ1-1 | - | many | TRBV5-8 | CASSLLVRGRVNTEAFF | TGTGCCAGCAGCTTGCTGGTGAGGGGCAGGGTAAACACTGAAGCTTTCTTT
TRBJ2-1 | - | many | TRBV9 | CASSVQNNEQFF | TGTGCCAGCAGCGTACAAAACAATGAGCAGTTCTTC
TRBJ2-7 | TRBD1 | - | TRBV10-2 | CASKRQGGYEQYF | TGCGCCAGCAAGCGACAGGGGGGCTACGAGCAGTACTTC
TRBJ2-7 | - | many | TRBV20-1 | CSARGGNPYEQYF | TGCAGTGCTAGAGGGGGGAACCCCTACGAGCAGTACTTC
TRBJ1-2 | - | - | TRBV19 | CASTLTRRDYGYTF | TGTGCCAGTACCTTAACTCGACGTGACTATGGCTACACCTTC
TRBJ2-1 | - | many | TRBV20-1 | CSARELTWEFF | TGCAGTGCTAGAGAACTCACGTGGGAGTTCTTC
TRBJ1-5 | - | many | TRBV7-2 | CASSQSDSHNQPQHF | TGTGCCAGCAGCCAATCTGACAGTCACAATCAGCCCCAGCATTTT
TRBJ2-3 | TRBD2 | many | TRBV28 | CASQAGAIALGTQYF | TGTGCCAGTCAAGCGGGAGCCATAGCCCTTGGTACGCAGTATTTT
TRBJ1-2 | - | many | TRBV30 | CAWSVRGEGSYGYTF | TGTGCCTGGAGTGTACGGGGGGAAGGGAGCTATGGCTACACCTTC
TRBJ2-3 | TRBD2 | few | TRBV5-1 | CASSLEVAGGTDTQYF | TGCGCCAGCAGCTTGGAGGTAGCGGGAGGGACAGATACGCAGTATTTT
TRBJ2-3 | - | few | TRBV29-1 | CSVVPSGAGVADTQYF | TGCAGCGTTGTTCCCTCGGGGGCGGGAGTGGCAGATACGCAGTATTTT
TRBJ1-1 | TRBD1 | - | TRBV5-1 | CASSLEEGAGAFF | TGCGCCAGCAGCTTGGAGGAGGGGGCTGGAGCTTTCTTT
TRBJ2-2 | TRBD1 | few | TRBV11-3 | CASRGPGGAANTGELFF | TGTGCCAGCAGAGGTCCAGGGGGTGCCGCGAACACCGGGGAGCTGTTTTTT
TRBJ2-1 | TRBD2 | many | TRBV20-1 | CSALGLAGGNEQFF | TGCAGTGCTTTGGGACTAGCGGGAGGAAATGAGCAGTTCTTC
TRBJ1-2 | - | few | TRBV10-3 | CAISANDYGYTF | TGTGCCATCAGTGCAAACGACTATGGCTACACCTTC
TRBJ1-1 | TRBD1 | many | TRBV11-3 | CASSPRQGGHTEAFF | TGTGCCAGCAGCCCTCGACAGGGGGGTCACACTGAAGCTTTCTTT
TRBJ1-1 | - | many | TRBV13 | CASSLPPGDTEAFF | TGTGCCAGCAGCTTACCTCCGGGCGACACTGAAGCTTTCTTT
TRBJ1-1 | - | many | TRBV6-5 | CASSWGGIRTEAFF | TGTGCCAGCAGTTGGGGGGGCATAAGGACTGAAGCTTTCTTT
TRBJ1-4 | TRBD1 | many | TRBV5-1 | CASSLTGANEKLFF | TGCGCCAGCAGCTTGACAGGGGCCAATGAAAAACTGTTTTTT
TRBJ2-3 | - | few | TRBV10-2 | CASSEFSTDTQYF | TGCGCCAGCAGTGAGTTTAGCACAGATACGCAGTATTTT
TRBJ1-4 | - | many | TRBV12-3/TRBV12-4 | CASSPDRQNEKLFF | TGTGCCAGCAGTCCCGACAGACAGAATGAAAAACTGTTTTTT
TRBJ1-6 | - | few | TRBV6-2/TRBV6-3 | CASSYDPISPLHF | TGTGCCAGCAGTTACGACCCAATCTCACCCCTCCACTTT
TRBJ1-1 | - | many | TRBV6-2/TRBV6-3 | CASSSGFGALNTEAFF | TGTGCCAGCAGTTCGGGTTTTGGGGCCTTGAACACTGAAGCTTTCTTT
TRBJ1-6 | - | many | TRBV7-9 | CASSFSDSGNSPLHF | TGTGCCAGCAGCTTCTCGGACAGTGGGAATTCACCCCTCCACTTT
TRBJ2-1 | - | few | TRBV24-1 | CATSFRTDSNEQFF | TGTGCCACCAGCTTTAGGACAGATAGTAATGAGCAGTTCTTC
TRBJ2-7 | TRBD2 | few | TRBV4-1 | CASSQEGLAGGSSEQYF | TGTGCCAGCAGCCAAGAGGGACTAGCGGGAGGATCGTCCGAGCAGTACTTC
TRBJ1-1 | - | - | TRBV15 | CATSSHRDMNTEAFF | TGTGCCACCAGCTCCCACAGGGACATGAACACTGAAGCTTTCTTT
TRBJ2-1 | TRBD2 | - | TRBV29-1 | CSANGASGIVRSYNEQFF | TGCAGCGCAAACGGGGCTAGCGGGATTGTTAGATCCTACAATGAGCAGTTCTTC
TRBJ2-1 | TRBD2 | many | TRBV24-1 | CATSDSSGRAYNEQFF | TGTGCCACCAGTGATTCTAGCGGGAGGGCCTACAATGAGCAGTTCTTC
TRBJ2-1 | - | few | TRBV12-3/TRBV12-4 | CASSLMRRNEQFF | TGTGCCAGCAGTTTAATGAGGCGGAATGAGCAGTTCTTC
TRBJ2-7 | TRBD1 | - | TRBV20-1 | CSATTGSFYEQYF | TGCAGTGCCACGACAGGGAGTTTCTACGAGCAGTACTTC
TRBJ1-1 | - | many | TRBV5-1 | CASSPPTLGMNTEAFF | TGTGCCAGCAGCCCACCCACTCTGGGTATGAACACTGAAGCTTTCTTT
TRBJ2-3 | TRBD2 | many | TRBV29-1 | CSVVTSGSLSDTQYF | TGCAGCGTTGTAACTAGCGGGAGTTTGTCAGATACGCAGTATTTT
TRBJ1-1 | TRBD1 | many | TRBV27 | CASRRTGRTEAFF | TGTGCCAGTCGGCGGACAGGGAGGACTGAAGCTTTCTTT
TRBJ2-1 | - | - | TRBV12-3/TRBV12-4 | CASSSPLGPSYNEQFF | TGTGCCAGCAGTTCCCCCCTTGGGCCTTCATACAATGAGCAGTTCTTC
TRBJ2-1 | TRBD1 | few | TRBV7-2 | CASSLLPPDRGRNNEQFF | TGTGCCAGCAGCTTGCTCCCCCCGGACAGGGGAAGAAACAATGAGCAGTTCTTC
TRBJ2-1 | TRBD2 | many | TRBV28 | CASSLYSLEGLAGGSYNEQFF | TGTGCCAGCAGCCTATATTCCCTTGAGGGACTAGCGGGAGGATCCTACAATGAGCAGTTCTTC
TRBJ2-7 | TRBD2 | many | TRBV7-9 | CASSLARLAGGYEQYF | TGTGCCAGCAGCTTGGCTCGACTAGCGGGAGGGTACGAGCAGTACTTC